Shown below are 15 T cell receptor beta chains from a single sample sequenced in a study of identical twins. From the 5' RACE reads, TCRdb called clonotypes with MiXCR, one entry per CDR3 protein. The data show around 500,000 distinct CDR3 sequences, 14% seen once. These sequences were also reported in another study, on yellow fever vaccine responses in identical twins.

The sample was CD4+ T cells sorted from blood. The receptors come from a woman aged 18-29 years in good health.

This clonotype was found a few times. The rearrangement joins TRBV20-1 to TRBJ2-3; 10 nucleotides match TRBD1. The CDR3 length is 15 residues. Germline CDR1 reads DFQATT; CDR2 reads SNEGSKA (reference sequence). V lost 3 bases, J lost 1 base, and 4 bases stayed unmatched. CDR3 sequence: CSASSGQGRTDTQYF. The DNA for the CDR3 is TGCAGTGCTAGTTCGGGACAGGGGCGCACAGATACGCAGTATTTT.

V is TRBV7-6 and J is TRBJ2-1; D not certain. The V end was cut by 9 bases, the J end by 2 bases, with 8 bases between. This CDR3 comprises 12 residues. Germline CDR1 is SGHVS and CDR2 is FNYEAQ. The CDR3 is CASGFTYNEQFF. CDR3 DNA sequence: TGTGCCAGTGGGTTCACCTACAATGAGCAGTTCTTC.

As to this clonotype: An end of the junction differs from the germline gene, which may be a read error. The chain couples TRBV6-4 to TRBJ2-3; possibly TRBD1 or TRBD2 for D (5 bases each). The CDR3 extends over 16 amino acids. Looked up from germline, CDR1 is MRHNA and CDR2 is SNTAGT. CDR3 sequence: CASSENRDPGADPQYF. The CDR3 DNA is TGTGCCAGCAGTGAGAACCGGGACCCAGGCGCAGATCCGCAGTATTTT.

This clonotype came up a few times. The chain combines TRBV20-1 with TRBJ2-7, with D unclear. Germline V CDR1 and CDR2: DFQATT, SNEGSKA (reference sequence). The CDR3 has 14 amino acids. V was shortened by 1 base and J by 3 bases, with 13 bases between the two germline ends. The chain's CDR3 is CSARAFGPIYEQYF. In DNA, the CDR3 is TGCAGTGCTAGAGCCTTCGGACCAATCTACGAGCAGTACTTC.

This rearrangement joins TRBV10-3 to TRBJ1-5, with D tentatively TRBD1 (6 bases). The V gene's germline CDR1 is ENHRY and CDR2 SYGVKD. Trimming removed 7 bases from V and 7 bases from J, with 14 bases in between. The CDR3 has 13 residues. The CDR3 reads CAINNRVNQPQHF. The CDR3 DNA is TGTGCCATCAACAACAGGGTAAACCAGCCCCAGCATTTT.

This clonotype was picked up a small number of times. This chain joins TRBV20-1 and TRBJ2-3; 12 bases are a match to TRBD2. V was pared by 6 bases and J by 2 bases, with 9 bases of the junction left unmatched. The CDR3 loop spans 16 amino acids. Germline V gene sequence: CDR1 DFQATT, CDR2 SNEGSKA (reference sequence). The CDR3 DNA reads as TGCAGTGCCCTAATTCTAGCGGGAGGGGACACAGATACGCAGTATTTT. Its translation is CSALILAGGDTDTQYF.

The rearrangement links TRBV4-2 to TRBJ2-3; D uncertain. CDR3 length: 13 amino acids. Per the germline V gene, CDR1 is LGHNA and CDR2 is YNFKEQ. V was trimmed by 0 bases and J by 8 bases, leaving 9 bases between them. CDR3 DNA: TGTGCCAGCAGCCAAGATATCGTTACTACGCAGTATTTT. It translates to CASSQDIVTTQYF.

The chain combines TRBV7-9 with TRBJ1-4; D is ambiguous. Looked up from germline, CDR1 is SEHNR and CDR2 is FQNEAQ (reference sequence). The CDR3 extends over 14 amino acids. The germline V and J ends were trimmed by 5 bases and 2 bases, with 9 bases remaining between them. CDR3 nucleotide sequence: TGTGCCAGCAGCCAACAGCTTACTAATGAAAAACTGTTTTTT. It encodes CASSQQLTNEKLFF.

The chain uses TRBV3-1 and TRBJ2-5; no definite D call. CDR1 LGHDT and CDR2 YNNKEL come from the germline V gene (reference sequence). This CDR3 has 14 amino acids. V was clipped by 1 base and J by 2 bases, with 8 bases between them. The CDR3 bases are TGTGCCAGCAGCCAAGTATCTCGACAAGAGACCCAGTACTTC. This translates into CASSQVSRQETQYF.

The sample holds a few counts of this clonotype. The CDR3 sequence is CASSLRSTFGTQYF. CDR3 bases: TGTGCCAGCAGCTTAAGGTCGACGTTTGGGACCCAGTACTTC. The chain recombines TRBV11-2 with TRBJ2-5; D is undetermined. Looked up from germline, CDR1 is SGHAT and CDR2 is FQNNGV. V was cut by 2 bases and J by 7 bases, with 14 bases left in between. The CDR3 sequence is 14 residues long.

This clonotype was seen a few times. The chain employs TRBV20-1 and TRBJ2-1; weak D call: TRBD1 (6 bases). Germline CDR1 DFQATT, CDR2 SNEGSKA (reference sequence). There are 15 residues in the CDR3. Trimming took off 0 bases at V and 6 bases at J, with 15 bases between the two ends. CDR3 nucleotides: TGCAGTGCTAGAGACCACAACAGGGTTTCCAATGAGCAGTTCTTC. The encoded protein is CSARDHNRVSNEQFF.

This clonotype was seen a handful of times. Compared with germline, one end of the junction differs, possibly owing to a read error. This chain links TRBV7-7 with TRBJ2-7; 10 nucleotides match TRBD1. Looked up from germline, CDR1 is SSHAT and CDR2 is FNYEAQ (reference sequence). The CDR3 sequence is 14 residues long. In nucleotides, the CDR3 is TGTGCTAGCAGCTTAAGACAGGGGGCGAGAGAGCAGTACTTC. Protein sequence: CASSLRQGAREQYF.

This sequence joins TRBV15 and TRBJ2-3; 10 positions match TRBD2. This CDR3 has 17 residues. Trimming removed 4 bases from V and 5 bases from J; junction bases left unmatched: 12. CDR1 is LNHNV, CDR2 YYDKDF, per germline (reference sequence). CDR3 sequence (DNA): TGTGCCACCAGCACTCGACTACTAGCGGGAAAATTAGATACGCAGTATTTT. This gives the protein CATSTRLLAGKLDTQYF. The full variable domain, with the rest looked up from reference TRBV15 and TRBJ2-3, is DAMVIQNPRYQVTQFGKPVTLSCSQTLNHNVMYWYQQKSSQAPKLLFHYYDKDFNNEADTPDNFQSRRPNTSFCFLDIRSPGLGDTAMYLCATSTRLLAGKLDTQYFGPGTRLTVL.

CDR3 DNA sequence: TGCAGCTACTCGCCCGGCAGGGCAACTAGCACAGATACGCAGTATTTT. Amino acid sequence: CSYSPGRATSTDTQYF. The J gene is TRBJ2-3, the V gene TRBV29-1; D possibly corresponds to TRBD1 (5 bases). Germline V CDR1 and CDR2: SQVTM, ANQGSEA. The V and J ends lost 8 bases and 0 bases respectively, with 21 bases between them. CDR3 length: 16 amino acids.

The chain recombines TRBV6-5 with TRBJ2-5, with D tentatively TRBD1 or TRBD2 (5 bases each). Trimming stripped 0 bases from V and 4 bases from J, with 9 bases between. This CDR3 is 14 amino acids long. CDR1 and CDR2 (germline): MNHEY, SVGAGI. CDR3 DNA: TGTGCCAGCAGTTACTCGGGGGAATTAGAGACCCAGTACTTC. Protein sequence: CASSYSGELETQYF.